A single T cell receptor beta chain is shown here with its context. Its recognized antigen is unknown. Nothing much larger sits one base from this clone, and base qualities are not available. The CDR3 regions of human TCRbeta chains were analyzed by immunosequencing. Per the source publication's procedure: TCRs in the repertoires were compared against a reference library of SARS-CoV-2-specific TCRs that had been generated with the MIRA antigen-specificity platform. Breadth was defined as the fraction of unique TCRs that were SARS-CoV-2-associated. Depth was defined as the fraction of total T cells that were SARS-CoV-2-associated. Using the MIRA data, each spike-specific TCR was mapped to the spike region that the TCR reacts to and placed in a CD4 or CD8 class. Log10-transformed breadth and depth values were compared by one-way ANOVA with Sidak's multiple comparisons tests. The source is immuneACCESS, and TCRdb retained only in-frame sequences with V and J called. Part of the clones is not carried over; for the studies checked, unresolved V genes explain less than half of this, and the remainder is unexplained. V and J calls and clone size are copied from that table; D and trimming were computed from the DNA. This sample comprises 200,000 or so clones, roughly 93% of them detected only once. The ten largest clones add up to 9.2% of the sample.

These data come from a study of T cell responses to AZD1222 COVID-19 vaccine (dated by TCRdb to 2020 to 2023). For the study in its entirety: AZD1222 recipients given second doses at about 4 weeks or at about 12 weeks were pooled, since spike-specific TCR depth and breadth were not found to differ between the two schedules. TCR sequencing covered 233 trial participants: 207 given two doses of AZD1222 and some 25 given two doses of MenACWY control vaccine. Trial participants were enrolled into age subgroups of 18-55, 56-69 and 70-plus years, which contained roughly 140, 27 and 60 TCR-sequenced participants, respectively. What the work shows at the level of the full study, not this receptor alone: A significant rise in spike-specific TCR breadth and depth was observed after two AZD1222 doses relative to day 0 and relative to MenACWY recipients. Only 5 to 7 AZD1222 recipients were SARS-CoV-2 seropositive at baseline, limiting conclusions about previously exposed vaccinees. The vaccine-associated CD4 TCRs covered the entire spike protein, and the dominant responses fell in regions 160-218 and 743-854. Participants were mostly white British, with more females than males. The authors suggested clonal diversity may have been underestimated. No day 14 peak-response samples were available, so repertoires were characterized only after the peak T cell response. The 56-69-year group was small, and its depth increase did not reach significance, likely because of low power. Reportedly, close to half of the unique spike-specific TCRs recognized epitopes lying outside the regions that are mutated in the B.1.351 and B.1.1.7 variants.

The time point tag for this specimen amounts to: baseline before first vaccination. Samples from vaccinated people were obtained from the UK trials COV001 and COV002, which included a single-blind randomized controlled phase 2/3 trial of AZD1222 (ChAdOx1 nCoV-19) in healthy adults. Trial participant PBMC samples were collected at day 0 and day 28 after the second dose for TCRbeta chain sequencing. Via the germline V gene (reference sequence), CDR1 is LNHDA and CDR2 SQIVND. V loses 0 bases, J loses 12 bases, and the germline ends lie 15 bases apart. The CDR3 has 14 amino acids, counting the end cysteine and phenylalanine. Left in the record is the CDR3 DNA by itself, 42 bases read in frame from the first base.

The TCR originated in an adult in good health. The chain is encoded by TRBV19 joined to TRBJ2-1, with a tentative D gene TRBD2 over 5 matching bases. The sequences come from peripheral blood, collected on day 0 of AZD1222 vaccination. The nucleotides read TGTGCCAGTAGTATAGACGCCGCTAGCTTTGGGCAGTTCTTC. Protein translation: CASSIDAASFGQFF. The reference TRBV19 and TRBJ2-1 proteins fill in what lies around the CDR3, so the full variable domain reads DGGITQSPKYLFRKEGQNVTLSCEQNLNHDAMYWYRQDPGQGLRLIYYSQIVNDFQKGDIAEGYSVSREKKESFPLTVTSAQKNPTAFYLCASSIDAASFGQFFGPGTRLTVL.